This T cell receptor beta chain was profiled in a study of T cell responses to AZD1222 COVID-19 vaccine. This table comes from immunoSEQ multiplex PCR, and its TCRdb copy is limited to in-frame clones, with some not included. The sample consists of about 94,000 clones, less than 85% of them appearing once. Study-level findings and limits: Donors, mostly white British, included more females; clonal diversity was possibly underestimated. Targets within unmutated variant regions were reportedly found for nearly half of spike-specific TCRs.

On this clone itself: No antigen is known for it.

Pooling of second doses given at about 4 or about 12 weeks was done. This receptor was identified in an adult who received the AZD1222 COVID-19 vaccine. The source material was peripheral blood, sampled 28 days after the second AZD1222 dose.

Written as DNA, the CDR3 is TGTGCCAGCAGCTTAACGGGGCGCCCTAACTATGGCTACACCTTC. It is translated as CASSLTGRPNYGYTF. The chain couples TRBV5-6 to TRBJ1-2; the D gene is possibly TRBD1 (5 bases). The V gene lost 2 bases and the J gene lost 0 bases, with 11 bases spanning the gap. The CDR3 sequence is 15 residues long. CDR1 is SGHDT and CDR2 is YYEEEE in the germline V gene.